The rows below give T cell receptor beta chains drawn from one sample of a study of glioma-infiltrating T cells after dendritic cell vaccination. The protocol was immunoSEQ multiplex PCR, while the TCRdb copy is restricted to in-frame clones and leaves out a portion. The data show over 55,000 clones, about four fifths seen once. This sample comprised blood, obtained after dendritic cell vaccination. The receptors derive from a human donor with glioblastoma. CDR3s include the opening cysteine and the closing phenylalanine or tryptophan. Fields, in order: clone size, V gene, D gene, J gene, CDR3 protein, CDR3 DNA. The D gene is left open where the match is weak. For some rows the clone size is stated as once, few or many, or as a class when expanded; others skip it.

.	TRBV11-3	.	TRBJ2-1	CASSLRLYNEQFF	TGTGCCAGCAGCTTGCGACTTTACAATGAGCAGTTCTTC
.	TRBV6-5	.	TRBJ1-1	CASSIQTPGTEAFF	TGTGCCAGCAGTATACAGACACCGGGGACTGAAGCTTTCTTT
.	TRBV5-4	.	TRBJ1-1	CATEEGLNTEAFF	TGTGCCACCGAAGAGGGATTGAACACTGAAGCTTTCTTT
.	TRBV5-1	.	TRBJ1-1	CASSFLGQTGTEAFF	TGCGCCAGCAGCTTTCTAGGACAGACTGGTACTGAAGCTTTCTTT
.	TRBV5-1	.	TRBJ2-7	CASSLAPLGLRGEQYF	TGCGCCAGCAGCTTGGCCCCATTGGGGCTACGAGGCGAGCAGTACTTC
.	TRBV19	TRBD1	TRBJ1-3	CASSIPGGTGNTIYF	TGTGCCAGTAGTATACCAGGGGGCACTGGAAACACCATATATTTT
.	TRBV7-2	.	TRBJ2-7	CASSLGRRGPSYEQYF	TGTGCCAGCAGCTTAGGACGGCGGGGGCCCTCTTACGAGCAGTACTTC
once	TRBV6-6	.	TRBJ1-2	CASSYSTGGADGYTF	TGTGCCAGCAGTTACTCCACGGGGGGCGCAGATGGCTACACCTTC
.	TRBV5-4	.	TRBJ2-7	CASSGDAGSYEQYF	TGTGCCAGCAGCGGGGATGCGGGATCCTACGAGCAGTACTTC
.	TRBV7-2	TRBD2	TRBJ2-2	CASSLGTSGNTGELFF	TGTGCCAGCAGCTTAGGGACTAGCGGGAACACCGGGGAGCTGTTTTTT
few	TRBV7-2	TRBD2	TRBJ2-1	CASSLAVGGYNEQFF	TGTGCCAGCAGCTTGGCAGTGGGGGGGTACAATGAGCAGTTCTTC
.	TRBV5-1	.	TRBJ1-2	CASRSGSNYGYTF	TGCGCCAGCAGGTCGGGGTCGAACTATGGCTACACCTTC
.	TRBV7-6	TRBD2	TRBJ2-1	CASSLDGGGNEQFF	TGTGCCAGCAGCTTAGACGGCGGGGGGAATGAGCAGTTCTTC
.	TRBV9	TRBD1	TRBJ1-1	CASSDTGTANTEAFF	TGTGCCAGCAGCGATACCGGGACAGCTAACACTGAAGCTTTCTTT
.	TRBV10-3	TRBD2	TRBJ2-5	CAISKTSGGAQETQYF	TGTGCCATCAGTAAGACTAGCGGGGGGGCCCAAGAGACCCAGTACTTC
.	TRBV6-6	.	TRBJ2-2	CASSSRGGPRTGELFF	TGTGCCAGCAGTTCGAGGGGGGGGCCGCGGACCGGGGAGCTGTTTTTT
once	TRBV27	.	TRBJ2-2	CASSSLNTGELFF	TGTGCCAGCAGTTCCCTAAACACCGGGGAGCTGTTTTTT
few	TRBV15	.	TRBJ1-2	CATSFYGIFYTF	TGTGCCACCAGCTTCTACGGGATTTTCTACACCTTC
.	TRBV6-5	.	TRBJ2-7	CASSSPGTTSYEQYF	TGTGCCAGCAGTTCTCCCGGGACAACCTCCTACGAGCAGTACTTC
.	TRBV5-1	TRBD1	TRBJ2-3	CASSLGQGEGDTQYF	TGCGCCAGCAGCTTGGGACAGGGAGAGGGAGATACGCAGTATTTT
.	TRBV11-3	.	TRBJ2-3	CASSLLPDTQYF	TGTGCCAGCAGCTTACTCCCAGATACGCAGTATTTT
once	TRBV18	.	TRBJ2-7	CASSPGGTYEQYF	TGTGCCAGCTCACCTGGGGGCACCTACGAGCAGTACTTC
once	TRBV30	.	TRBJ2-1	CAWRGRGTIFNEQFF	TGTGCCTGGAGAGGGCGGGGTACCATCTTCAATGAGCAGTTCTTC
.	TRBV27	.	TRBJ2-7	CASSFGGGPFPNSYEQYF	TGTGCCAGCAGTTTTGGGGGGGGCCCCTTCCCCAACTCCTACGAGCAGTACTTC
few	TRBV10-3	TRBD2	TRBJ2-1	CAISSGLAGAPGGSYNEQFF	TGTGCCATCAGTTCCGGACTAGCGGGGGCCCCGGGTGGTTCCTACAATGAGCAGTTCTTC
.	TRBV6-5	.	TRBJ1-6	CASSYSSGGISPLHF	TGTGCCAGCAGTTACTCGAGTGGAGGGATCTCACCCCTCCACTTT
.	TRBV5-4	TRBD2	TRBJ2-1	CASSNPGLAAYNEQFF	TGTGCCAGCAGCAATCCGGGACTAGCGGCCTACAATGAGCAGTTCTTC
.	TRBV11-3	.	TRBJ2-3	CASSLAADTQYF	TGTGCCAGCAGCTTAGCTGCAGATACGCAGTATTTT
.	TRBV7-9	.	TRBJ1-2	CASSPPNYGYTF	TGTGCCAGCAGCCCTCCTAACTATGGCTACACCTTC
.	TRBV7-9	TRBD1	TRBJ1-2	CASSFQGAGHGYTF	TGTGCCAGCAGCTTCCAGGGGGCAGGCCATGGCTACACCTTC
.	TRBV4-1	.	TRBJ1-2	CASSQSLRAPRGGYTF	TGCGCCAGCAGCCAATCACTACGGGCCCCCCGGGGTGGCTACACCTTC
.	TRBV5-1	TRBD1	TRBJ2-1	CASGQVNGEQFF	TGCGCCAGTGGACAGGTGAACGGGGAGCAGTTCTTC
.	TRBV29-1	TRBD1	TRBJ1-6	CSVQQGAGNSPLHF	TGCAGCGTCCAACAGGGGGCGGGTAATTCACCCCTCCACTTT
.	TRBV9	.	TRBJ1-1	CASSVGGQDTEAFF	TGTGCCAGCAGCGTGGGGGGGCAAGACACTGAAGCTTTCTTT
.	TRBV6-1	.	TRBJ2-7	CASTLHEQYF	TGTGCCAGCACCCTCCACGAGCAGTACTTC
.	TRBV11-3	.	TRBJ1-1	CASSLTRLDTEAFF	TGTGCCAGCAGCTTAACCCGATTAGACACTGAAGCTTTCTTT
.	TRBV11-2	.	TRBJ1-2	CASSLGGSPVGGYTF	TGTGCCAGCAGCTTAGGGGGCAGCCCGGTGGGTGGCTACACCTTC